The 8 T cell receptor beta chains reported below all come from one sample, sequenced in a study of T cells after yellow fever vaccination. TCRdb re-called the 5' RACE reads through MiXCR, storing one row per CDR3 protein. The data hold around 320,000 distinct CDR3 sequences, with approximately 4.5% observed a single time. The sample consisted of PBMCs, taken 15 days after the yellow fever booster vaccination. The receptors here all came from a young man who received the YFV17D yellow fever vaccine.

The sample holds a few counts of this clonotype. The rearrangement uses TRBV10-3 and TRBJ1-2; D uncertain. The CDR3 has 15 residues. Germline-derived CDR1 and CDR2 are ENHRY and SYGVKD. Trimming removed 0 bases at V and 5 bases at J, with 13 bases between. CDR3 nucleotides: TGTGCCATCAGTGAGTCAATGGTCCGACATTATGGCTACACCTTC. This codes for CAISESMVRHYGYTF.

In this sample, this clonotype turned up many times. Here the CDR3 reads CASSGETGYFTDTQYF. Written as DNA, the CDR3 is TGTGCCAGCAGTGGCGAGACAGGGTACTTCACAGATACGCAGTATTTT. This rearrangement joins TRBV12-3 or TRBV12-4 to TRBJ2-3; 7 nucleotides agree with TRBD1. The CDR3 runs 16 residues. With V trimmed by 5 bases and J by 2 bases, 10 bases remained unmatched.

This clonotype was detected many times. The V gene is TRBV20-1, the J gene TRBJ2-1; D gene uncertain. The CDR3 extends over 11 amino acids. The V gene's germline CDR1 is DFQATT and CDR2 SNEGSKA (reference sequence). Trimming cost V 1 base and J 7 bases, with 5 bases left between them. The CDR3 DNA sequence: TGCAGTGCTAGAGCCAGGAATGAGCAGTTCTTC. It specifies CSARARNEQFF.

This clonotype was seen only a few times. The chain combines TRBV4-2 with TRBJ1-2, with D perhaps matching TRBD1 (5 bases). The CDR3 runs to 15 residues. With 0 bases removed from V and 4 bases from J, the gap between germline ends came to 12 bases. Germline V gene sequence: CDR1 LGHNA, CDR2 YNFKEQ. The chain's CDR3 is CASSQDPGGTYGYTF. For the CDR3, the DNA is TGTGCCAGCAGCCAAGATCCTGGGGGTACCTATGGCTACACCTTC.

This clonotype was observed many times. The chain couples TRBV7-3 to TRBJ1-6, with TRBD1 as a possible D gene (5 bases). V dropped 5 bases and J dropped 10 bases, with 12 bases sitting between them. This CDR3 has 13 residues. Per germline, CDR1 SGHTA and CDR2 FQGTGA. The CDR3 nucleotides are TGTGCCAGCAGCCCGTATCGGGGGTCACCCCTCCACTTT. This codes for CASSPYRGSPLHF.

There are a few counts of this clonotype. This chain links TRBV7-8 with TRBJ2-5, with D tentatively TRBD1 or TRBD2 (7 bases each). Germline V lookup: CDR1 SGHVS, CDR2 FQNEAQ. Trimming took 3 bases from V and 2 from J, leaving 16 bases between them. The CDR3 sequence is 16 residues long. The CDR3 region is CASSFRAGGVQETQYF. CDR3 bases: TGTGCCAGCAGCTTTAGGGCAGGGGGGGTTCAAGAGACCCAGTACTTC. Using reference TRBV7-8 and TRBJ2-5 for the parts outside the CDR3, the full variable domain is GAGVSQSPRYKVAKRGQDVALRCDPISGHVSLFWYQQALGQGPEFLTYFQNEAQLDKSGLPSDRFFAERPEGSVSTLKIQRTQQEDSAVYLCASSFRAGGVQETQYFGPGTRLLVL.

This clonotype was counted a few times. As DNA, the CDR3 is TGTGCCAGCAGCCCACAAGGACGGCATTATGGCTACACCTTC. This gives the protein CASSPQGRHYGYTF. The chain combines TRBV3-1 with TRBJ1-2, with D unresolved. CDR3 size: 14 residues. The V end was cut by 4 bases, the J end by 5 bases, with 14 bases between. Germline assignment: CDR1 LGHDT and CDR2 YNNKEL (reference sequence).

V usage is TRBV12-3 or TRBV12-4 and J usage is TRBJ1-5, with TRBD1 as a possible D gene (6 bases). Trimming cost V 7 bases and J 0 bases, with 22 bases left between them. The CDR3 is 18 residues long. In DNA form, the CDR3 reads TGTGCCAGCACCCAGGGGAGAGACCGTACGTATAGCAATCAGCCCCAGCATTTT. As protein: CASTQGRDRTYSNQPQHF.